The 30 T cell receptor beta chains below come from one sample, sequenced in a study of graft-versus-host responses after intestinal transplantation. Sequenced by immunoSEQ multiplex PCR; TCRdb stores in-frame clones only, minus some. The data hold 49,000 or so clones, with about 93% observed a single time. The sample consisted of PBMCs, taken approximately 740 days after a first intestinal transplant, on the day of a second. The receptors come from a human patient who received an intestinal transplant, so some T cells may come from the graft donor.

The chain recombines TRBV7-2 with TRBJ2-1; 8 bases fit TRBD2. V was clipped by 3 bases and J by 0 bases; unmatched bases: 1. The germline gives CDR1 SGHTA, CDR2 FQGNSA. This CDR3 region has 15 residues. In DNA, the CDR3 is TGTGCCAGCAGCTTCGCGGGAGGCTCCTACAATGAGCAGTTCTTC. Translation: CASSFAGGSYNEQFF.

The V call is TRBV5-4, the J call TRBJ2-3; no clear D gene. There are 14 residues in the CDR3. Between the trimmed V and J ends, which lost 4 bases and 2 bases, there was a span of 11 bases. Per germline, CDR1 SGHNT and CDR2 YYREEE (reference sequence). CDR3 sequence (DNA): TGTGCCAGCAGCCCGGATGGAAACACAGATACGCAGTATTTT. It encodes CASSPDGNTDTQYF.

The genes are TRBV5-1 and TRBJ1-1; the D is unclear. The germline V gene has CDR1 SGHRS and CDR2 YFSETQ. The CDR3 spans 14 residues. Trimming took off 3 bases at V and 7 bases at J, with 16 bases between the two ends. The CDR3 region is CASSSMPVGGEAFF. In DNA, the CDR3 is TGCGCCAGCAGCTCCATGCCGGTAGGAGGTGAAGCTTTCTTT.

CDR3 region: CASRDRPGRVLTF. In DNA, the CDR3 is TGTGCCTCCCGGGACAGGCCGGGGCGGGTCCTGACTTTC. V is TRBV6-1 and J is TRBJ2-6, with 8 bases lining up with TRBD1. The CDR3 consists of 13 residues. Unmatched junction bases numbered 13, after V lost 11 bases and J lost 13 bases. CDR1 is MNHNS, CDR2 SASEGT, per germline.

The gene calls are TRBV11-2 and TRBJ2-7; D may be TRBD1 or TRBD2 (5 bases each). This CDR3 is built from 14 residues. Germline CDR1 is SGHAT and CDR2 is FQNNGV. V lost 1 base and J lost 2, with 9 bases in between. In nucleotides, the CDR3 is TGTGCCAGCAGCTTAGCGGGACCCACCTACGAGCAGTACTTC. Translated: CASSLAGPTYEQYF.

V is TRBV15 and J is TRBJ2-1; no definite D call. The V end was cut by 0 bases, the J end by 6 bases, with 0 bases between. There are 11 residues in the CDR3. Germline lookup yields CDR1 LNHNV and CDR2 YYDKDF (reference sequence). In DNA form, the CDR3 reads TGTGCCACCAGCAGAGACAATGAGCAGTTCTTC. Amino acids: CATSRDNEQFF.

The rearrangement uses TRBV10-1 and TRBJ2-1; TRBD2 matches at 7 bases. CDR3 length: 14 amino acids. Germline values: CDR1 WNHNN, CDR2 SYGVQD (reference sequence). Trimming removed 3 bases from V and 9 bases from J; junction bases left unmatched: 8. The DNA for the CDR3 is TGCGCCAGCAGTGAAGGCGGGAGATCGGGTGAGCAGTTCTTC. Protein product: CASSEGGRSGEQFF.

The count of this clone is one. The gene calls are TRBV5-4 and TRBJ2-7, with TRBD1 matching 8 bases. This CDR3 is built from 18 residues. The V gene's germline CDR1 is SGHNT and CDR2 YYREEE (reference sequence). J lost 2 bases, V lost 0 bases, and 13 bases had no gene match. The CDR3 DNA follows: TGTGCCAGCAGCTTGGTCGGCAGGTTGGGACAGGAAACCTACGAGCAGTACTTC. It specifies CASSLVGRLGQETYEQYF.

The rearrangement uses TRBV7-9 and TRBJ2-5; 9 bases line up with TRBD1. V shed 6 bases, J shed 3 bases, and the junction held 8 bases outside the gene matches. CDR1 is SEHNR and CDR2 is FQNEAQ in the germline V gene (reference sequence). The CDR3 runs 15 residues. The CDR3 loop is CASSRQGGGEETQYF. DNA of the CDR3: TGTGCCAGCAGTCGACAGGGGGGAGGAGAAGAGACCCAGTACTTC.

The V call is TRBV6-5, the J call TRBJ2-7; TRBD1 is a possible D gene (6 bases). Trimming stripped 0 bases from V and 2 bases from J, with 11 bases between. This CDR3 has 15 residues. Germline V gives CDR1 MNHEY, CDR2 SVGAGI. Written as DNA, the CDR3 is TGTGCCAGCAGTTACTCGGCAGGGGACACCTACGAGCAGTACTTC. Translating gives CASSYSAGDTYEQYF.

Here the CDR3 reads CASSYEGVGYTF. CDR3 sequence (DNA): TGTGCCAGCAGTTACGAGGGCGTGGGCTACACCTTC. This chain uses TRBV6-6 with TRBJ1-2; D gene ambiguous. Germline-derived CDR1 and CDR2 are MNHNY and SVGAGI (reference sequence). Trimming took off 2 bases at V and 8 bases at J, with 9 bases between the two ends. The CDR3 runs 12 residues.

This clone was recorded once. The J gene is TRBJ2-1, the V gene TRBV6-5; TRBD2 matches 7 bases. J lost 3 bases, V lost 2 bases, and 1 base had no gene match. This CDR3 has 14 residues. CDR1 is MNHEY and CDR2 is SVGAGI in the germline V gene. The CDR3 region has the DNA TGTGCCAGCAGTTACAGCGGGATCTACAATGAGCAGTTCTTC. Encoded protein: CASSYSGIYNEQFF.

The chain couples TRBV21-1 to TRBJ2-7; the D segment call TRBD2 is taken from the table without a DNA check. TRBV21-1 is an annotated pseudogene. CDR3 length equals 17 residues. The CDR3 region has the DNA TGTGCCAGCAGCGGGCCCCCTGGTTCTAGCGGGGTATACGAGCAGTACTTC. Translated, it gives CASSGPPGSSGVYEQYF.

V gene TRBV12-5 combines with J gene TRBJ2-1; 8 bases line up with TRBD2. The germline V gene has CDR1 LGHNT and CDR2 FRNRAP. V shed 4 bases and J 9 bases; nucleotides not matched to a gene: 8. The CDR3 consists of 14 residues. CDR3 in DNA: TGTGCTAGTGGTTCCGGGACTAGACGTTCTGAGCAGTTCTTC. It is translated as CASGSGTRRSEQFF.

The rearrangement links TRBV19 to TRBJ2-2; D uncertain. V was trimmed by 3 bases and J by 5 bases, leaving 7 bases between them. This CDR3 spans 13 amino acids. CDR1 is LNHDA and CDR2 is SQIVND in the germline V gene (reference sequence). This CDR3 reads CASSMPRTGELFF. The DNA for the CDR3 is TGTGCCAGTAGTATGCCCCGGACCGGGGAGCTGTTTTTT.

The chain has TRBV9 and TRBJ1-1, with unresolved D. V shed 0 bases and J shed 4 bases, with 13 bases lying between them. The CDR3 has 15 amino acids. CDR1 and CDR2 (germline): SGDLS, YYNGEE. The CDR3 nucleotides are TGTGCCAGCAGCGTAGATGGTTACCAAACCACTGAAGCTTTCTTT. It specifies CASSVDGYQTTEAFF.

This clone was picked up one time. The gene calls are TRBV6-1 and TRBJ2-1; no clear D gene. Germline CDR1 MNHNS, CDR2 SASEGT. There are 16 residues in the CDR3. V was pared by 4 bases and J by 1 base, with 14 bases between. CDR3 sequence (DNA): TGTGCCAGCAGTGTTAAACCAAGGTGGTCCTACAATGAGCAGTTCTTC. It codes for CASSVKPRWSYNEQFF.

The rearrangement joins TRBV5-1 to TRBJ2-1; no clear D. Germline CDR1 is SGHRS and CDR2 is YFSETQ. The V gene lost 2 bases and the J gene lost 3 bases, with 3 bases spanning the gap. The CDR3 is 12 residues long. Here the CDR3 DNA reads TGCGCCAGCAGCTTCAACTACAATGAGCAGTTCTTC. Its translation: CASSFNYNEQFF.

This chain joins TRBV6-6 and TRBJ2-1, with 7 bases fitting TRBD2. V lost 5 bases to trimming and J lost 0 bases; unmatched junction nucleotides: 4. This CDR3 comprises 15 residues. Germline V lookup: CDR1 MNHNY, CDR2 SVGAGI (reference sequence). CDR3 coding DNA: TGTGCCAGCAGTCAACTAGCGTCCTCCTACAATGAGCAGTTCTTC. As protein: CASSQLASSYNEQFF.

The J gene is TRBJ1-1, the V gene TRBV6-5; D gene uncertain. Trimming cost V 0 bases and J 1 base, with 9 bases left between them. This CDR3 region has 15 residues. Germline loops: CDR1 MNHEY, CDR2 SVGAGI. CDR3 sequence (DNA): TGTGCCAGCAGTTACTCGACTACGGGGAACACTGAAGCTTTCTTT. Amino acid sequence: CASSYSTTGNTEAFF.

The chain couples TRBV19 to TRBJ2-5; D gene unclear. Germline loops: CDR1 LNHDA, CDR2 SQIVND (reference sequence). The CDR3 sequence is 10 residues long. CDR3 bases: TGTGTCTATCGTAGGGAGACCCAGTACTTC. This encodes CVYRRETQYF.

The chain has TRBV27 and TRBJ2-1; perhaps TRBD2 as D (6 bases). Trimming cost V 2 bases and J 5 bases, with 7 bases left between them. The CDR3 consists of 13 residues. Germline lookup yields CDR1 MNHEY and CDR2 SMNVEV (reference sequence). The CDR3 sequence: CASSLAGNNEQFF. CDR3 DNA: TGTGCCAGCAGTTTAGCGGGGAACAATGAGCAGTTCTTC.

Comment on this clone: The sample carries other DNA sequences with the same CDR3. The CDR3 sequence: CAWSGGTDTQYF. The CDR3 region has the DNA TGTGCCTGGAGTGGAGGGACAGATACGCAGTATTTT. The chain recombines TRBV30 with TRBJ2-3; D is perhaps TRBD2 (5 bases). The V and J ends lost 1 base and 3 bases respectively, with 5 bases between them. Germline V lookup: CDR1 GTSNPN, CDR2 SVGIG (reference sequence). The CDR3 has 12 residues.

The chain combines TRBV5-1 with TRBJ1-4; D may be TRBD1 (5 bases). The V end lost 2 bases, the J end lost 5 bases, and 10 bases lay between the germline ends. Germline V lookup: CDR1 SGHRS, CDR2 YFSETQ. This CDR3 has 14 residues. The CDR3 region has the DNA TGCGCCAGCAGCTTTCAACAGGAAAATGAAAAACTGTTTTTT. The encoded protein is CASSFQQENEKLFF.

CDR3 protein: CASSLILNTQRLNTGELFF. As DNA, the CDR3 is TGTGCCAGCAGTTTAATTCTCAATACCCAGCGGCTAAACACCGGGGAGCTGTTTTTT. This sequence joins TRBV28 and TRBJ2-2; D may be TRBD2 (5 bases). V dropped 2 bases and J dropped 2 bases, with 21 bases sitting between them. Germline-derived CDR1 and CDR2 are MDHEN and SYDVKM. The CDR3 has 19 residues. Full variable domain (rest looked up from reference TRBV28 and TRBJ2-2): DVKVTQSSRYLVKRTGEKVFLECVQDMDHENMFWYRQDPGLGLRLIYFSYDVKMKEKGDIPEGYSVSREKKERFSLILESASTNQTSMYLCASSLILNTQRLNTGELFFGEGSRLTVL.

The chain is built from TRBV5-1 and TRBJ2-7; TRBD2 matches at 8 bases. V lost 3 bases, J lost 5 bases, and 10 bases stayed unmatched. Looked up from germline, CDR1 is SGHRS and CDR2 is YFSETQ. The CDR3 sequence is 15 residues long. In nucleotides, the CDR3 is TGCGCCAGCAGCTCCCTGGGACTAGATATCGACGAGCAGTACTTC. It translates to CASSSLGLDIDEQYF.

The rearrangement joins TRBV7-2 to TRBJ2-7; D uncertain. Germline V gene sequence: CDR1 SGHTA, CDR2 FQGNSA. V gave up 7 bases and J gave up 5 bases, with 12 bases separating them. This CDR3 contains 12 residues. The CDR3 coding sequence is TGTGCCAGCACGCACGGTGTTGACGAGCAGTACTTC. This translates into CASTHGVDEQYF.

J is TRBJ2-1 and V is TRBV9; D not resolved. CDR1 and CDR2 (germline): SGDLS, YYNGEE. V was shortened by 0 bases and J by 10 bases, with 8 bases between the two germline ends. The CDR3 is 12 residues long. The CDR3 DNA sequence: TGTGCCAGCAGCGTAGATCTTGACGAGCAGTTCTTC. It yields the protein CASSVDLDEQFF. Based on the CDR3 plus reference TRBV9 and TRBJ2-1, the full variable domain is DSGVTQTPKHLITATGQRVTLRCSPRSGDLSVYWYQQSLDQGLQFLIQYYNGEERAKGNILERFSAQQFPDLHSELNLSSLELGDSALYFCASSVDLDEQFFGPGTRLTVL.

J is TRBJ1-5 and V is TRBV27; D is unresolved. Germline-derived CDR1 and CDR2 are MNHEY and SMNVEV (reference sequence). The CDR3 is 13 amino acids. V was clipped by 5 bases and J by 4 bases, with 9 bases between them. CDR3 DNA: TGTGCCAGCAGTCTCTCGGGGAATCAGCCCCAGCATTTT. Translation: CASSLSGNQPQHF.

J is TRBJ2-1 and V is TRBV5-6; 11 bases are shared with TRBD2. The CDR3 extends over 16 amino acids. Germline CDR1 reads SGHDT; CDR2 reads YYEEEE. J lost 7 bases, V lost 4 bases, and 10 bases had no gene match. CDR3 sequence (DNA): TGTGCCAGCAGCCCGGTACTAGCGGGGGCTGAGAATGAGCAGTTCTTC. Amino acids: CASSPVLAGAENEQFF.